This TCR beta chain comes out of a study of regulatory T cells in long-lasting Graves disease. Study conclusions and caveats: The study found lower TCR diversity in persistent Graves' patients than in newly diagnosed ones.

V dropped 5 bases and J dropped 2; count of bases not matched to a gene: 9. Per the germline V gene, CDR1 is MNHEY and CDR2 is SMNVEV (reference sequence). The CDR3 is 15 amino acids. Sample time point: newly diagnosed GD, antithyroid drugs for less than 3 months. Isolated PBMC RNA provided the starting material for the TCR library. Arm-PCR of CDR3 regions with iRepertoire HTBI primers generated TCR beta libraries. MiXCR was run by TCRdb on the multiplex PCR reads, yielding one entry per CDR3 protein. The table has 550,000 to 700,000 distinct CDR3 sequences, roughly 15% seen once. At least ten counts were recorded for this clonotype. What it recognizes is unknown. The same sample was also used in a study of T cells in Graves' hyperthyroidism and ophthalmopathy. That source adds: Patients were excluded for uncontrolled infection, other autoimmune disease, pregnancy or lactation.

The chain carries TRBV27 and TRBJ2-7, with TRBD1 matching 7 bases. The sequence was obtained from a man aged 18 to 29 with Graves disease. The source material was peripheral blood mononuclear cells (PBMCs), sampled at new diagnosis, from a patient treated with antithyroid drugs. The DNA of the CDR3 is TGTGCCAGCAGTCCCCGGACAGGAGAGACCTACGAGCAGTACTTC. Translating it yields CASSPRTGETYEQYF.